This T cell receptor beta chain was recovered during a study of PD-1 blockade in classical Hodgkin lymphoma. Study as a whole: Each patient was given nivolumab 3 mg/kg through a vein every 2 weeks.

All the patients suffered relapse after autologous stem cell transplantation, and brentuximab vedotin exposure differed. Study-wide results and limits: With respect to the repertoire differences, their causes, possibly disease activity or prior therapy, remain undefined.

About this clone: Antigen unknown.

Libraries were prepared by immunoSEQ multiplex PCR; TCRdb keeps only in-frame clonotypes and omits some of them. The sample has 25,000 to 35,000 clones, more than 65% seen once. Germline V gene lookup returns CDR1 KGHSH and CDR2 LQKENI. With V trimmed by 3 bases and J by 5 bases, 5 bases remained unmatched. There are 16 residues in the CDR3. This TCR derives from a human donor with classical Hodgkin lymphoma. Specimen: peripheral blood mononuclear cells (PBMCs), collected before the second cycle of nivolumab. This rearrangement joins TRBV18 to TRBJ2-5; TRBD2 aligns across 14 bases. CDR3 sequence reads: CASSPGLAGAVETQYF. CDR3 nucleotides: TGTGCCAGCTCACCGGGACTAGCGGGAGCGGTGGAGACCCAGTACTTC.